One and the same sample provided the 28 T cell receptor beta chains below, sequenced in a study of blood T cell repertoires in COVID-19. Profiled with immunoSEQ multiplex PCR; TCRdb holds only in-frame clones, not every one. This repertoire shows fewer than 200,000 clones, approximately 86% found once; its top ten account for roughly 8.7%. The sequenced sample was peripheral blood. The receptors were sampled from a man between 50 and 59 years old with active or convalescent COVID-19.

This chain connects TRBV6-5 to TRBJ1-3; D is uncertain. The CDR3 sequence is 16 residues long. V was shortened by 0 bases and J by 4 bases, with 13 bases between the two germline ends. From germline, CDR1 is MNHEY and CDR2 SVGAGI. The CDR3 sequence is CASSYSLPGRGNTIYF. DNA of the CDR3: TGTGCCAGCAGTTACTCGTTACCGGGTAGAGGAAACACCATATATTTT.

The chain recombines TRBV2 with TRBJ2-7, with 7 bases identical to TRBD2. Germline CDR1 SNHLY, CDR2 FYNNEI. The CDR3 length is 14 residues. Germline trimming cut 1 base from V and 6 bases from J; bases unmatched to any gene: 6. As DNA, the CDR3 is TGTGCCAGCAGTGAAGGGGGCGGGAGCCGCGAGCAGTACTTC. As protein: CASSEGGGSREQYF.

This chain joins TRBV2 and TRBJ1-5, with 8 bases matching TRBD1. The CDR3 contains 15 residues. J was trimmed by 5 bases and V by 6 bases; bases with no gene match: 9. From germline, CDR1 is SNHLY and CDR2 FYNNEI. The CDR3 loop is CASRVDRGRDQPQHF. The CDR3 nucleotides are TGTGCCAGCAGGGTAGACAGGGGACGAGATCAGCCCCAGCATTTT.

The J gene is TRBJ2-3, the V gene TRBV30; TRBD2 matches 13 bases. Germline lookup yields CDR1 GTSNPN and CDR2 SVGIG (reference sequence). The CDR3 spans 16 residues. Losses at the gene ends were 2 bases for V and 7 bases for J; bases not matched to a gene: 9. The CDR3 region has the DNA TGTGCCTGGAGTACACCAAGGACTAGCGGGGGTTATACGCAGTATTTT. Translating it yields CAWSTPRTSGGYTQYF.

This chain connects TRBV27 to TRBJ2-1; 9 bases map to TRBD2. Germline lookup yields CDR1 MNHEY and CDR2 SMNVEV (reference sequence). The length of the CDR3 is 16 residues. The ends lost 2 bases at V and 2 bases at J; junction bases unmatched: 4. This CDR3 is CASSLIPSGTYNEQFF. CDR3 nucleotides: TGTGCCAGCAGTTTAATCCCTAGCGGGACCTACAATGAGCAGTTCTTC.

The rearrangement joins TRBV2 to TRBJ1-5; perhaps TRBD1 as D (6 bases). Trimming left V 1 base short and J 7 bases short, with 11 bases between. CDR3 length: 14 amino acids. The V gene's germline CDR1 is SNHLY and CDR2 FYNNEI. Here the CDR3 reads CASSEDREWQPQHF. In DNA, the CDR3 is TGTGCCAGCAGTGAAGACAGGGAATGGCAGCCCCAGCATTTT.

The chain recombines TRBV2 with TRBJ1-5, with 7 positions matching TRBD1. Germline CDR1 SNHLY, CDR2 FYNNEI. The CDR3 contains 16 residues. The V segment lost 5 bases and the J segment 7 bases; nucleotides outside the gene matches: 14. The CDR3, as DNA: TGTGCCAGCAGTCTGCTCCCTAGACAGGGAGGACAGCCCCAGCATTTT. As protein: CASSLLPRQGGQPQHF.

This chain joins TRBV6-5 and TRBJ2-3; 10 bases line up with TRBD2. Trimming cost V 3 bases and J 5 bases; bases outside gene matches: 5. Per germline, CDR1 MNHEY and CDR2 SVGAGI. This CDR3 has 15 amino acids. CDR3 protein: CASSYSGGRGDTQYF. The CDR3 DNA sequence: TGTGCCAGCAGTTATAGCGGGGGGCGGGGAGATACGCAGTATTTT.

The chain recombines TRBV7-6 with TRBJ2-7; 9 bases are shared with TRBD1. V lost 4 bases to trimming and J lost 0 bases; unmatched junction nucleotides: 7. Germline CDR1 reads SGHVS; CDR2 reads FNYEAQ. The CDR3 contains 16 residues. CDR3 nucleotides: TGTGCCAGCAGCTCGACAGGGGGGGTTTACTCCTACGAGCAGTACTTC. This translates into CASSSTGGVYSYEQYF.

The rearrangement joins TRBV19 to TRBJ2-2, with a possible D match to TRBD2 (5 bases). The CDR3 sequence is 15 residues long. Per germline, CDR1 LNHDA and CDR2 SQIVND (reference sequence). V shed 6 bases and J shed 2 bases, with 13 bases lying between them. The CDR3 DNA sequence: TGTGCCAGTAGAATCCCGGGGTTAAACACCGGGGAGCTGTTTTTT. Translated, it gives CASRIPGLNTGELFF.

This chain links TRBV4-1 with TRBJ2-7; 8 bases match TRBD1. This CDR3 has 15 residues. Germline trimming cut 3 bases from V and 2 bases from J; bases unmatched to any gene: 6. Germline V CDR1 and CDR2: MGHRA, YSYEKL. The CDR3: CASSHAGTGTYEQYF. In nucleotides, the CDR3 is TGCGCCAGCAGCCACGCCGGGACAGGAACCTACGAGCAGTACTTC.

The V and J genes are TRBV18 and TRBJ1-3; D possibly corresponds to TRBD1 (6 bases). There are 14 residues in the CDR3. V was shortened by 2 bases and J by 8 bases, with 13 bases between the two germline ends. The V gene's germline CDR1 is KGHSH and CDR2 LQKENI. The CDR3 nucleotides are TGTGCCAGCTCACCAAAGACATCAGGGGACACCATATATTTT. Its protein product is CASSPKTSGDTIYF.

This clone was picked up one time. The chain carries TRBV14 and TRBJ2-7, with a weak D call TRBD1 (5 bases). The CDR3 is made up of 13 amino acids. Germline V lookup: CDR1 SGHDN, CDR2 FVKESK. The germline V and J ends were trimmed by 1 base and 4 bases, with 8 bases remaining between them. CDR3 sequence (DNA): TGTGCCAGCAGCCAAGCAAGGGGATACGAGCAGTACTTC. It is translated as CASSQARGYEQYF.

The V gene is TRBV6-5, the J gene TRBJ1-1; 8 bases match TRBD1. The V and J ends lost 5 bases and 1 base, in that order; junction bases with no gene match: 6. Germline CDR1 and CDR2: MNHEY and SVGAGI. The CDR3 is made up of 15 amino acids. The CDR3 sequence: CASSLGDRTNTEAFF. DNA for the CDR3: TGTGCCAGCAGTCTGGGGGACAGGACGAACACTGAAGCTTTCTTT.

V usage is TRBV5-1 and J usage is TRBJ2-5; a possible D gene is TRBD1 (7 bases). From germline, CDR1 is SGHRS and CDR2 YFSETQ. V was clipped by 5 bases and J by 5 bases, with 13 bases between them. The CDR3 runs 13 residues. CDR3 bases: TGCGCCAGCAGTTCAGGGGGAGGTGAGACCCAGTACTTC. Translation gives CASSSGGGETQYF.

V is TRBV6-2 or TRBV6-3 and J is TRBJ2-1, with D perhaps matching TRBD1 (6 bases). The CDR3 covers 12 residues. CDR1 is MNHEY, CDR2 SVGEGT, per germline. V lost 5 bases, J lost 11 bases, and 13 bases lay in between. CDR3 nucleotides: TGTGCCAGCAGTGACCCAGGGGTCCAGCAGTTCTTC. Translated, it gives CASSDPGVQQFF.

This chain uses TRBV9 with TRBJ1-2, with TRBD1 identical over 10 bases. Germline V gene lookup returns CDR1 SGDLS and CDR2 YYNGEE. This CDR3 is 18 amino acids long. V lost 0 bases to trimming and J lost 6 bases; unmatched junction nucleotides: 14. The CDR3 coding sequence is TGTGCCAGCAGCGTAGGCGGGACAGGGGTTATGTATGGTAATGGCTACACCTTC. Protein: CASSVGGTGVMYGNGYTF.

This clone was seen a handful of times. V and J are TRBV25-1 and TRBJ2-7; 7 bases fit TRBD1. Germline values: CDR1 MGHDK, CDR2 SYGVNS. V dropped 8 bases and J dropped 5; count of bases not matched to a gene: 21. The CDR3 is 17 residues long. The CDR3 bases are TGTGCCAGCCGACCCGGTGAGGGGGCTAAGGAGTTGGACGAGCAGTACTTC. This codes for CASRPGEGAKELDEQYF.

The chain uses TRBV25-1 and TRBJ1-4; 11 bases agree with TRBD1. V dropped 0 bases and J dropped 1; count of bases not matched to a gene: 1. This CDR3 has 17 amino acids. The germline CDR1 and CDR2 sequences are MGHDK and SYGVNS. The CDR3 sequence is CASSEYGTGGTNEKLFF. The CDR3 DNA sequence: TGTGCCAGCAGTGAATACGGGACAGGGGGAACTAATGAAAAACTGTTTTTT.

This chain links TRBV7-9 with TRBJ1-2; weak D call: TRBD1 (5 bases). Germline assignment: CDR1 SEHNR and CDR2 FQNEAQ (reference sequence). The CDR3 consists of 14 residues. V was clipped by 2 bases and J by 0 bases, with 7 bases between them. The CDR3 coding sequence is TGTGCCAGCAGCTTATCAGGGCCTAACTATGGCTACACCTTC. It translates to CASSLSGPNYGYTF.

The chain links TRBV6-5 to TRBJ2-1; 8 bases line up with TRBD2. V dropped 8 bases and J dropped 2; count of bases not matched to a gene: 8. The CDR3 extends over 15 amino acids. The germline gives CDR1 MNHEY, CDR2 SVGAGI. The CDR3, as DNA: TGTGCCAGCGGTCCTTCTAGCGGGCCCTACAATGAGCAGTTCTTC. Its translation: CASGPSSGPYNEQFF.

The chain is built from TRBV5-6 and TRBJ1-1; TRBD1 is a possible D gene (6 bases). V was pared by 5 bases and J by 5 bases, with 13 bases between. The CDR3 totals 13 residues. CDR1 is SGHDT and CDR2 is YYEEEE in the germline V gene. The chain's CDR3 is CASRSTGTTEAFF. The CDR3 coding sequence is TGTGCCAGCAGGTCAACAGGGACGACTGAAGCTTTCTTT. Filled out from reference TRBV5-6 and TRBJ1-1, the complete variable domain reads DAGVTQSPTHLIKTRGQQVTLRCSPKSGHDTVSWYQQALGQGPQFIFQYYEEEERQRGNFPDRFSGHQFPNYSSELNVNALLLGDSALYLCASRSTGTTEAFFGQGTRLTVV.

The rearrangement joins TRBV3-1 (or the pseudogene TRBV3-2) to TRBJ2-3; 10 bases line up with TRBD2. The V gene's germline CDR1 is LGHDT and CDR2 YNNKEL (reference sequence). This CDR3 spans 15 amino acids. Trimming cost V 4 bases and J 2 bases; bases outside gene matches: 3. The CDR3 protein is CASSLTSGTTDTQYF. Written as DNA, the CDR3 is TGTGCCAGCAGCCTAACTAGCGGGACCACAGATACGCAGTATTTT.

This clone was seen a single time. The V call is TRBV12-5, the J call TRBJ1-3; TRBD1 matches 10 bases. CDR3 length: 19 amino acids. Trimming took 4 bases from V and 0 from J; bases not matched to a gene: 12. The V gene's germline CDR1 is LGHNT and CDR2 FRNRAP. CDR3 protein: CASGSHTGQGTPSGNTIYF. The CDR3 nucleotides are TGTGCTAGTGGTTCACACACGGGACAGGGGACCCCCTCTGGAAACACCATATATTTT. The variable domain in full, completed from reference TRBV12-5 and TRBJ1-3, reads DARVTQTPRHKVTEMGQEVTMRCQPILGHNTVFWYRQTMMQGLELLAYFRNRAPLDDSGMPKDRFSAEMPDATLATLKIQPSEPRDSAVYFCASGSHTGQGTPSGNTIYFGEGSWLTVV.

This clone appeared once. The chain uses TRBV6-2 or TRBV6-3 and TRBJ1-4; 9 bases agree with TRBD1. V gave up 5 bases and J gave up 0 bases; unmatched junction bases: 7. The CDR3 extends over 17 amino acids. The germline V gene encodes CDR1 MNHEY and CDR2 SVGEGT. The CDR3 region is CASSPRDRVATNEKLFF. The CDR3 DNA sequence: TGTGCCAGCAGTCCCCGGGACAGGGTGGCAACTAATGAAAAACTGTTTTTT.

The genes are TRBV15 and TRBJ1-1; D unclear. V dropped 7 bases and J dropped 6 bases, with 18 bases sitting between them. Germline V gives CDR1 LNHNV, CDR2 YYDKDF (reference sequence). CDR3 length: 14 residues. The CDR3 bases are TGTGCCACCACCCATCCCGGGAGGGAACCTGAAGCTTTCTTT. Its translation: CATTHPGREPEAFF.

The rearrangement joins TRBV12-3 or TRBV12-4 to TRBJ1-2; D gene uncertain. CDR3 length equals 12 residues. V lost 5 bases and J 4 bases, leaving 8 bases between the germline ends. The CDR3 protein is CASSAGIYGYTF. CDR3 nucleotide sequence: TGTGCCAGCAGTGCCGGGATCTATGGCTACACCTTC.

This chain connects TRBV18 to TRBJ2-1; 11 bases fit TRBD2. Germline lookup yields CDR1 KGHSH and CDR2 LQKENI. J gave up 5 bases and V 3 bases, and 3 bases lay outside the gene matches. CDR3 length: 15 amino acids. The CDR3 DNA reads as TGTGCCAGCTCACCCCCGGGACTAGCGGACAATGAGCAGTTCTTC. Its protein product is CASSPPGLADNEQFF. Together with reference TRBV18 and TRBJ2-1, the CDR3 gives the full variable domain: NAGVMQNPRHLVRRRGQEARLRCSPMKGHSHVYWYRQLPEEGLKFMVYLQKENIIDESGMPKERFSAEFPKEGPSILRIQQVVRGDSAAYFCASSPPGLADNEQFFGPGTRLTVL.